A single sample is the source of the 32 T cell receptor beta chains below, sequenced in a study of T cells in Graves' hyperthyroidism and ophthalmopathy. Amplified regions were TCR beta CDR3 sequences from RNA transcripts. During a first-round RT-PCR of the TCR CDR3, the HTBI primer set was used. TCRdb re-called the multiplex PCR reads with MiXCR, one entry per CDR3 protein. In the table there are about 360,000 distinct CDR3 sequences, under 15% of which are singletons. Sequencing was performed on blood. These receptors originate from a woman between 18 and 30 years old with Graves' hyperthyroidism.

This clonotype was counted at least ten times. The chain links TRBV6-2 or TRBV6-3 to TRBJ2-4; D possibly matches TRBD1 or TRBD2 (7 bases each). Germline-derived CDR1 and CDR2 are MNHEY and SVGEGT. The CDR3 totals 14 residues. V was cut by 2 bases and J by 9 bases, with 14 bases left in between. DNA of the CDR3: TGTGCCAGCAGTTACGGTCGCAGGGGGGGCATTCAGTACTTC. This encodes CASSYGRRGGIQYF.

This clonotype showed up just a few times. This may be a read error: a much more frequent sequence differs by one nucleotide. The V call is TRBV28, the J call TRBJ1-1; 10 bases align to TRBD1. Per the germline V gene, CDR1 is MDHEN and CDR2 is SYDVKM. The CDR3 runs to 17 residues. Here the CDR3 reads CASSTAGTGDMNTEALF. In DNA form, the CDR3 reads TGTGCCAGCAGTACTGCTGGGACAGGGGATATGAACACTGAAGCTCTCTTT. Variable domain in full (rest from reference TRBV28 and TRBJ1-1): DVKVTQSSRYLVKRTGEKVFLECVQDMDHENMFWYRQDPGLGLRLIYFSYDVKMKEKGDIPEGYSVSREKKERFSLILESASTNQTSMYLCASSTAGTGDMNTEALFGQGTRLTVV.

This clonotype was seen ten or more times. The J gene is TRBJ2-7, the V gene TRBV20-1; D might be TRBD2 (6 bases). CDR3 length: 14 amino acids. Germline CDR1 reads DFQATT; CDR2 reads SNEGSKA (reference sequence). The CDR3 DNA follows: TGCAGGGACCTTCACGGGAGACGGGCCTACGAGCAGTACTTC. As protein: CRDLHGRRAYEQYF.

This clonotype has at least ten counts. The CDR3 coding sequence is TGCGCCAGCAGCTTGTACGCGGGGGGGCCGGACGAGCAGTACTTC. This sequence encodes CASSLYAGGPDEQYF. The chain couples TRBV5-1 to TRBJ2-7, with TRBD2 matching over 9 bases. Germline CDR1 is SGHRS and CDR2 is YFSETQ. The CDR3 has 15 residues. Unmatched junction bases numbered 7, after V lost 1 base and J lost 5 bases.

This clonotype is a singleton in its sample. This chain connects TRBV19 to TRBJ2-3; TRBD1 is a possible D gene (5 bases). From germline, CDR1 is LNHDA and CDR2 SQIVND (reference sequence). The germline V and J ends were trimmed by 10 bases and 2 bases, with 13 bases remaining between them. The CDR3 is 13 residues long. CDR3 sequence reads: CATRAGNTDTQYF. CDR3 nucleotide sequence: TGTGCCACCAGGGCAGGGAACACAGATACGCAGTATTTT.

This clonotype showed up many times. J is TRBJ1-6 and V is TRBV3-1; D unresolved. This CDR3 comprises 18 residues. Trimming took off 1 base at V and 0 bases at J, with 13 bases between the two ends. CDR1 and CDR2 from the germline V gene are LGHDT and YNNKEL (reference sequence). CDR3 nucleotide sequence: TGTGCCAGCAGCCAAGGAATGTTCCAGAGCTCCTATAATTCACCCCTCCACTTT. This encodes CASSQGMFQSSYNSPLHF.

This clonotype was seen at least ten times. The rearrangement links TRBV20-1 to TRBJ1-2; D may be TRBD1 (5 bases). Germline assignment: CDR1 DFQATT and CDR2 SNEGSKA (reference sequence). V lost 0 bases, J lost 7 bases, and 9 bases lay in between. The CDR3 extends over 12 amino acids. DNA for the CDR3: TGCAGTGCTAGAGACGACAGCTTTGGCTACACCTTC. Its translation is CSARDDSFGYTF.

This clonotype was detected many times. V is TRBV6-2 or TRBV6-3 and J is TRBJ2-2, with TRBD2 as a possible D gene (6 bases). The CDR3 has 17 residues. Looked up from germline, CDR1 is MNHEY and CDR2 is SVGEGT. V gave up 4 bases and J gave up 2 bases, with 17 bases separating them. Written as DNA, the CDR3 is TGTGCCAGCAGTTTGTCCTTTTTGCGGGGTAACACCGGGGAGCTGTTTTTT. Amino acids: CASSLSFLRGNTGELFF.

Points on this clonotype: Being one base from a much bigger clone, this may be a read error. The chain links TRBV24-1 to TRBJ1-2; TRBD1 aligns across 7 bases. Germline lookup yields CDR1 KGHDR and CDR2 SFDVKD. The CDR3 spans 13 residues. The CDR3 loop reads CATSDTGDYSYTF. In DNA, the CDR3 is TGTGCCACCAGTGACACAGGGGACTATAGCTACACCTTC.

This clonotype occurred many times. V usage is TRBV5-6 and J usage is TRBJ2-5, with D perhaps TRBD1 (5 bases). The CDR3 extends over 16 amino acids. V was cut by 0 bases and J by 5 bases, with 17 bases left in between. CDR1 and CDR2 from the germline V gene are SGHDT and YYEEEE. This chain's CDR3 is CASSLGAAGRAETQYF. DNA of the CDR3: TGTGCCAGCAGCTTGGGGGCCGCCGGCAGGGCTGAGACCCAGTACTTC.

This clonotype was counted a few times. The chain employs TRBV20-1 and TRBJ2-2, with no clear D. Germline V gene sequence: CDR1 DFQATT, CDR2 SNEGSKA (reference sequence). The CDR3 is 13 amino acids. Trimming took off 3 bases at V and 5 bases at J, with 10 bases between the two ends. The CDR3 here is CSASSGATGELFF. CDR3 DNA sequence: TGCAGTGCTAGTTCGGGCGCTACCGGGGAGCTGTTTTTT.

The genes are TRBV29-1 and TRBJ1-2; no reliable D call. Germline V lookup: CDR1 SQVTM, CDR2 ANQGSEA. Trimming removed 4 bases at V and 3 bases at J, with 6 bases between. The CDR3 consists of 11 residues. Written as DNA, the CDR3 is TGCAGCGTTGTGGCAGACTATGGCTACACCTTC. Its protein product is CSVVADYGYTF.

V and J are TRBV9 and TRBJ1-1; 8 bases fit TRBD1. Germline trimming cut 0 bases from V and 4 bases from J; bases unmatched to any gene: 5. Germline values: CDR1 SGDLS, CDR2 YYNGEE. The CDR3 totals 15 residues. CDR3 loop: CASSVVQGATTEAFF. DNA for the CDR3: TGTGCCAGCAGCGTAGTTCAGGGGGCCACCACTGAAGCTTTCTTT.

This clonotype was picked up many times. DNA of the CDR3: TGTGCCAGCAGCCCTAGCGGGGGGGCCCCGGAGACCCAGTACTTC. It codes for CASSPSGGAPETQYF. The J gene is TRBJ2-5, the V gene TRBV11-2; TRBD2 matches 12 bases. CDR3 length: 15 residues. CDR1 and CDR2 from the germline V gene are SGHAT and FQNNGV. V dropped 5 bases and J dropped 5; count of bases not matched to a gene: 6.

This clonotype was found a few times. J is TRBJ2-2 and V is TRBV10-2; possibly TRBD1 for D (5 bases). Trimming cost V 4 bases and J 8 bases, with 14 bases left between them. Germline V lookup: CDR1 WSHSY, CDR2 SAAADI. The CDR3 covers 14 residues. The CDR3 DNA reads as TGCGCCAGCAGTGGGCAGGGCCTGGTGGGGGAGCTGTTTTTT. Residues: CASSGQGLVGELFF.

This clonotype was seen a few times. The chain recombines TRBV12-3 or TRBV12-4 with TRBJ2-5; D may be TRBD1 or TRBD2 (5 bases each). This CDR3 has 13 residues. V was shortened by 5 bases and J by 1 base, with 8 bases between the two germline ends. The CDR3 loop reads CASSKGTQETQYF. DNA for the CDR3: TGTGCCAGCAGTAAGGGGACCCAAGAGACCCAGTACTTC.

This clonotype was recorded at least ten times. V usage is TRBV29-1 and J usage is TRBJ1-2; 7 nucleotides match TRBD1. This CDR3 has 15 residues. The V segment lost 6 bases and the J segment 6 bases; nucleotides outside the gene matches: 16. The V gene's germline CDR1 is SQVTM and CDR2 ANQGSEA. The CDR3 reads CSVDKEKGAKDGYTF. The CDR3 region has the DNA TGCAGCGTCGATAAAGAAAAGGGGGCTAAGGATGGCTACACCTTC.

This clonotype was found many times. Here the CDR3 DNA reads TGCAGTGCTAGAGGTTCGCGGGGGGCGCACCAAGAGACCCAGTACTTC. Protein sequence: CSARGSRGAHQETQYF. The rearrangement links TRBV20-1 to TRBJ2-5; 8 bases line up with TRBD2. The junction had 7 bases not matched to a gene; V was cut back by 1 base and J by 0 bases. The CDR3 is 16 residues long. CDR1 and CDR2 (germline): DFQATT, SNEGSKA (reference sequence).

This clonotype was picked up a small number of times. The V gene is TRBV6-4, the J gene TRBJ1-2; no clear D gene. The ends were cut back, 3 bases at V and 4 bases at J, with 9 bases in the middle. Germline assignment: CDR1 MRHNA and CDR2 SNTAGT. There are 13 residues in the CDR3. Here the CDR3 reads CASSDTSSYGYTF. DNA for the CDR3: TGTGCCAGCAGTGATACGAGTAGCTATGGCTACACCTTC.

The chain employs TRBV27 and TRBJ2-3; maybe TRBD1 (6 bases). CDR1 and CDR2 (germline): MNHEY, SMNVEV (reference sequence). The CDR3 sequence is 14 residues long. Trimming stripped 6 bases from V and 1 base from J, with 11 bases between. In DNA form, the CDR3 reads TGTGCCAGCAGACAGGGAGAGGGCACAGATACGCAGTATTTT. Translation: CASRQGEGTDTQYF.

The rearrangement uses TRBV6-2 or TRBV6-3 and TRBJ2-1; weak D call: TRBD1 (6 bases). Trimming removed 5 bases at V and 4 bases at J, with 18 bases between. There are 16 residues in the CDR3. Per germline, CDR1 MNHEY and CDR2 SVGEGT. The CDR3 spells CASSDSQGTLYNEQFF. CDR3 in DNA: TGTGCCAGCAGTGATTCGCAGGGGACATTGTACAATGAGCAGTTCTTC.

J is TRBJ1-2 and V is TRBV20-1, with TRBD1 identical over 9 bases. The CDR3 loop spans 13 amino acids. CDR1 DFQATT and CDR2 SNEGSKA come from the germline V gene (reference sequence). V lost 3 bases and J lost 6; bases outside the gene matches: 5. The CDR3 nucleotides are TGCAGTGCTAGGGCGGGACAGGGCCATGGCTACACCTTC. Translating it yields CSARAGQGHGYTF.

The V call is TRBV18, the J call TRBJ1-1, with 7 bases lining up with TRBD1. This CDR3 is 13 amino acids long. Germline trimming cut 2 bases from V and 6 bases from J; bases unmatched to any gene: 3. Germline V gives CDR1 KGHSH, CDR2 LQKENI. The CDR3, as DNA: TGTGCCAGCTCACCAGAGACAGGGCCTGAAGCTTTCTTT. Translation gives CASSPETGPEAFF.

A few counts support this clonotype. V gene TRBV3-1 combines with J gene TRBJ2-3, with 9 bases matching TRBD2. Germline values: CDR1 LGHDT, CDR2 YNNKEL (reference sequence). With 4 bases clipped from V and 3 bases from J, the junction kept 5 bases outside the gene matches. The CDR3 totals 15 residues. The chain's CDR3 is CASSPRGGFTDTQYF. CDR3 DNA: TGTGCCAGCAGCCCGCGGGGGGGGTTTACAGATACGCAGTATTTT.

In its sample, this clonotype was seen many times. The V call is TRBV20-1, the J call TRBJ2-5; D may be TRBD2 (6 bases). Per the germline V gene, CDR1 is DFQATT and CDR2 is SNEGSKA (reference sequence). This CDR3 region has 14 residues. V lost 3 bases to trimming and J lost 5 bases, with 16 bases between them. The CDR3 spells CSASVTSSGETQYF. CDR3 sequence (DNA): TGCAGTGCTAGTGTCACTAGCTCGGGGGAGACCCAGTACTTC.

As to this clonotype: Mismatch with germline at one junction end may stem from a read error. This sequence joins TRBV29-1 and TRBJ1-1; D ambiguous. Germline V gene data show CDR1 as SQVTM and CDR2 as ANQGSEA. This CDR3 contains 13 residues. In DNA form, the CDR3 reads TGCAGCGTTGCCTCCACGGGTAACACTAAAGCTTTCTTT. This translates into CSVASTGNTKAFF.

To note about this clonotype: A much bigger clone sits one base away, suggesting this may be a read error. J is TRBJ2-7 and V is TRBV6-2 or TRBV6-3; maybe TRBD2 (6 bases). The CDR3 loop spans 14 amino acids. V was shortened by 5 bases and J by 6 bases, with 17 bases between the two germline ends. Germline loops: CDR1 MNHEY, CDR2 SVGEGT. The DNA for the CDR3 is TGTGCCAGCAGTACGGGACTCGAGAGTTCCGAGCAGTACTTC. Protein sequence: CASSTGLESSEQYF.

This clonotype was counted many times. The V gene is TRBV4-1, the J gene TRBJ1-4; D is uncertain. CDR3 length equals 15 residues. V gave up 0 bases and J gave up 4 bases, with 9 bases separating them. The germline V gene encodes CDR1 MGHRA and CDR2 YSYEKL. The DNA for the CDR3 is TGCGCCAGCAGCCAAGATAGGCTTGATAATGAAAAACTGTTTTTT. As protein: CASSQDRLDNEKLFF.

The chain employs TRBV7-2 and TRBJ2-7; 7 bases match TRBD1. This CDR3 has 14 residues. Germline trimming cut 1 base from V and 5 bases from J; bases unmatched to any gene: 5. CDR1 is SGHTA and CDR2 is FQGNSA in the germline V gene. CDR3 sequence: CASSLGGQFNEQYF. The CDR3, as DNA: TGTGCCAGCAGCTTAGGGGGACAGTTCAACGAGCAGTACTTC. Drawing the rest from reference TRBV7-2 and TRBJ2-7, the complete variable domain is GAGVSQSPSNKVTEKGKDVELRCDPISGHTALYWYRQSLGQGLEFLIYFQGNSAPDKSGLPSDRFSAERTGGSVSTLTIQRTQQEDSAVYLCASSLGGQFNEQYFGPGTRLTVT.

This clonotype was detected a few times. One end of the junction fails to match germline, which may point to a read error. J is TRBJ2-4 and V is TRBV29-1; D possibly matches TRBD1 or TRBD2 (6 bases each). Germline CDR1 is SQVTM and CDR2 is ANQGSEA. The CDR3 contains 13 residues. The CDR3 DNA is TGCAGCGTAGAAGGGGGGCTGGGGAACATTCAGTACTTC. Translation gives CSVEGGLGNIQYF.

This clonotype was detected a few times. J is TRBJ1-6 and V is TRBV12-3 or TRBV12-4; D is ambiguous. This CDR3 has 16 amino acids. Between the trimmed V and J ends, which lost 2 bases and 4 bases, there was a span of 12 bases. CDR3 in DNA: TGTGCCAGCAGTTTAACGGACGGTAGATATAATTCACCCCTCCACTTT. This codes for CASSLTDGRYNSPLHF.

There are many counts of this clonotype. The rearrangement links TRBV6-2 or TRBV6-3 to TRBJ1-1; 8 positions agree with TRBD1. The CDR3 contains 15 residues. The V and J ends lost 5 bases and 4 bases, in that order; junction bases with no gene match: 9. Per germline, CDR1 MNHEY and CDR2 SVGEGT. For the CDR3, the DNA is TGTGCCAGCAGTCCTTACAGGGGGTGGGGCACTGAAGCTTTCTTT. The encoded protein is CASSPYRGWGTEAFF.